The next 30 T cell receptor beta chains were all read from a single sample in a study of OX40 agonist ivuxolimab in advanced cancers. Some clones are missing from TCRdb's copy, which holds only in-frame ones; the method was immunoSEQ multiplex PCR. Here the sample spans roughly 50,000 clones, around 77% being singletons. The sequencing here drew on CD4+ or CD8+ T cells sorted from blood, taken in a trial of the OX40 agonist ivuxolimab. The origin of the receptors is an adult with an advanced solid tumor such as melanoma, head and neck, liver or kidney cancer.

V and J are TRBV7-8 and TRBJ2-7; 9 positions match TRBD1. Germline V gene data show CDR1 as SGHVS and CDR2 as FQNEAQ. Trimming cost V 3 bases and J 2 bases; bases outside gene matches: 2. The CDR3 is 14 residues long. CDR3 region: CASSLRDRAYEQYF. CDR3 nucleotide sequence: TGTGCCAGCAGCTTGAGGGACAGGGCCTACGAGCAGTACTTC.

The J gene is TRBJ1-4, the V gene TRBV9, with D perhaps TRBD1 (5 bases). Germline values: CDR1 SGDLS, CDR2 YYNGEE. The CDR3 is 13 residues long. Trimming took 5 bases from V and 6 from J, leaving 11 bases between them. As DNA, the CDR3 is TGTGCCAGCAGTGGCGGGGCGTATGAAAAACTGTTTTTT. Protein sequence: CASSGGAYEKLFF.

The rearrangement links TRBV7-9 to TRBJ2-7; perhaps TRBD1 as D (5 bases). V was clipped by 0 bases and J by 7 bases, with 16 bases between them. This CDR3 comprises 15 residues. CDR1 and CDR2 (germline): SEHNR, FQNEAQ (reference sequence). This CDR3 is CASSLALTRVGEQYF. CDR3 nucleotides: TGTGCCAGCAGCTTAGCGCTGACCAGGGTCGGGGAGCAGTACTTC.

As DNA, the CDR3 is TGTGCCAGCAGCGGACCACAGGGACAAAGTTTCTATGGCTACACCTTC. Translation: CASSGPQGQSFYGYTF. The V gene is TRBV9, the J gene TRBJ1-2, with a possible D match to TRBD1 (6 bases). Between the trimmed V and J ends, which lost 3 bases and 4 bases, there was a span of 19 bases. The CDR3 extends over 16 amino acids. Germline V gene sequence: CDR1 SGDLS, CDR2 YYNGEE.

This clone was picked up a small number of times. The rearrangement links TRBV29-1 to TRBJ1-1; the match to TRBD1 covers 7 bases. Germline CDR1 reads SQVTM; CDR2 reads ANQGSEA. The CDR3 has 13 amino acids. V lost 8 bases, J lost 1 base, and 7 bases stayed unmatched. The chain's CDR3 is CSTRRGTNTEAFF. The CDR3 nucleotides read TGCAGCACGCGCAGGGGGACGAACACTGAAGCTTTCTTT.

The chain couples TRBV5-1 to TRBJ2-7, with 8 bases that match TRBD1. Germline V lookup: CDR1 SGHRS, CDR2 YFSETQ. The CDR3 length is 16 residues. V dropped 4 bases and J dropped 0; count of bases not matched to a gene: 9. This CDR3 is CASSLGQGESSYEQYF. In DNA form, the CDR3 reads TGCGCCAGCAGCCTCGGACAGGGTGAAAGCTCCTACGAGCAGTACTTC.

This clone was seen a few times. The chain couples TRBV7-2 to TRBJ2-1, with unresolved D. Per germline, CDR1 SGHTA and CDR2 FQGNSA. The CDR3 runs 14 residues. V lost 5 bases, J lost 5 bases, and 13 bases lay in between. DNA for the CDR3: TGTGCCAGCAGCCCCCAGGCGGACCACAATGAGCAGTTCTTC. This gives the protein CASSPQADHNEQFF.

The CDR3 sequence: CASSLDTAGGTEQFF. CDR3 in DNA: TGTGCCAGCAGCTTAGATACAGCGGGGGGCACTGAGCAGTTCTTC. The chain combines TRBV11-2 with TRBJ2-1; 9 nucleotides align to TRBD2. The V and J ends lost 0 bases and 9 bases, in that order; junction bases with no gene match: 6. The CDR3 consists of 15 residues. Germline CDR1 and CDR2: SGHAT and FQNNGV.

This chain uses TRBV9 with TRBJ2-1; 8 bases agree with TRBD2. Trimming cost V 0 bases and J 9 bases; bases outside gene matches: 14. CDR1 SGDLS and CDR2 YYNGEE come from the germline V gene. This CDR3 comprises 17 residues. The CDR3 bases are TGTGCCAGCAGCGTAGAAGGGACTAGGGGTCGGAGGGCTGAGCAGTTCTTC. This encodes CASSVEGTRGRRAEQFF.

The chain uses TRBV4-1 and TRBJ2-1, with a weak D call TRBD2 (5 bases). V gave up 3 bases and J gave up 8 bases, with 17 bases separating them. The CDR3 runs 15 residues. The germline gives CDR1 MGHRA, CDR2 YSYEKL. The CDR3 reads CASSQKVGSWDEQFF. The CDR3 DNA follows: TGCGCCAGCAGCCAGAAGGTGGGGAGCTGGGATGAGCAGTTCTTC.

J is TRBJ2-7 and V is TRBV9, with 7 bases lining up with TRBD1. Germline lookup yields CDR1 SGDLS and CDR2 YYNGEE. V shed 3 bases, J shed 2 bases, and the junction held 8 bases outside the gene matches. CDR3 size: 15 residues. The CDR3 here is CASSETGTVAYEQYF. CDR3 coding DNA: TGTGCCAGCAGCGAAACCGGGACAGTCGCCTACGAGCAGTACTTC.

The rearrangement links TRBV28 to TRBJ1-5; weak D call: TRBD1 (5 bases). This CDR3 spans 16 amino acids. Per germline, CDR1 MDHEN and CDR2 SYDVKM. Trimming left V 2 bases short and J 5 bases short, with 16 bases between. In nucleotides, the CDR3 is TGTGCCAGCAGTTTACCTTCTCACGGGGGACATCAGCCCCAGCATTTT. It codes for CASSLPSHGGHQPQHF.

The chain links TRBV27 to TRBJ1-6, with TRBD1 identical over 8 bases. J lost 9 bases, V lost 3 bases, and 4 bases had no gene match. The length of the CDR3 is 14 residues. The germline V gene has CDR1 MNHEY and CDR2 SMNVEV (reference sequence). CDR3 loop: CASSLDRESSPLHF. The CDR3 coding sequence is TGTGCCAGCAGTTTGGACAGGGAAAGTTCACCCCTCCACTTT.

The chain joins TRBV7-9 to TRBJ2-3; 10 bases agree with TRBD2. CDR1 and CDR2 (germline): SEHNR, FQNEAQ (reference sequence). This CDR3 contains 15 residues. After removal of 5 bases from V and 3 bases from J, the junction contained 5 bases not matched to a gene. The CDR3 sequence: CASSAQRGGTDTQYF. CDR3 bases: TGTGCCAGCAGCGCCCAGCGGGGGGGGACAGATACGCAGTATTTT.

The chain couples TRBV27 to TRBJ2-3; D may be TRBD1 or TRBD2 (6 bases each). The CDR3 totals 15 residues. V shed 10 bases and J shed 3 bases, with 20 bases lying between them. Germline CDR1 MNHEY, CDR2 SMNVEV (reference sequence). The CDR3 coding sequence is TGTGCCACTTCCGTCCGGGGGCTTAGAACAGATACGCAGTATTTT. Residues: CATSVRGLRTDTQYF.

This clone was picked up one time. The gene calls are TRBV10-3 and TRBJ2-7; TRBD2 agrees at 11 bases. Germline values: CDR1 ENHRY, CDR2 SYGVKD. J gave up 4 bases and V 11 bases, and 13 bases lay outside the gene matches. The CDR3 contains 15 residues. The CDR3 bases are TGTGCCGTCACCTCCGGGACTAGCGGACTTTACGAGCAGTACTTC. Protein: CAVTSGTSGLYEQYF.

The rearrangement uses TRBV18 and TRBJ2-3; 14 bases are a match to TRBD2. J gave up 2 bases and V 1 base, and 5 bases lay outside the gene matches. This CDR3 spans 18 amino acids. Germline assignment: CDR1 KGHSH and CDR2 LQKENI. The CDR3 reads CASSPRRTSGGNTDTQYF. The CDR3 nucleotides read TGTGCCAGCTCACCACGCCGGACTAGCGGGGGGAACACAGATACGCAGTATTTT.

This clone counts as medium-sized (0.01 to 0.1%). The CDR3 sequence: CASSESGTTEPQHF. CDR3 DNA: TGTGCCAGCAGCGAATCCGGGACGACCGAGCCCCAGCATTTT. The chain recombines TRBV6-5 with TRBJ1-5; D perhaps matches TRBD1 (5 bases). The V and J ends lost 6 bases and 8 bases respectively, with 17 bases between them. The germline V gene encodes CDR1 MNHEY and CDR2 SVGAGI. The CDR3 runs 14 residues.

V usage is TRBV6-6 and J usage is TRBJ2-1; 8 nucleotides line up with TRBD2. The germline gives CDR1 MNHNY, CDR2 SVGAGI (reference sequence). Trimming at V came to 2 bases and at J to 7 bases, leaving 10 bases not matched to a gene. This CDR3 contains 16 residues. The CDR3 protein is CASSYGNPGGLNEQFF. The CDR3 region has the DNA TGTGCCAGCAGTTACGGAAACCCGGGGGGGCTAAATGAGCAGTTCTTC.

This chain joins TRBV2 and TRBJ2-2; 8 nucleotides match TRBD2. V shed 3 bases and J 6 bases; nucleotides not matched to a gene: 6. Germline loops: CDR1 SNHLY, CDR2 FYNNEI. The CDR3 extends over 15 amino acids. CDR3 DNA: TGTGCCAGCAGTGAGGGACTAGGGTCCGCCGGGGAGCTGTTTTTT. This codes for CASSEGLGSAGELFF.

The CDR3 coding sequence is TGTGCCAGCAGCTTACGTCGACAGGATTACGAGCAGTACTTC. Protein product: CASSLRRQDYEQYF. The chain combines TRBV7-2 with TRBJ2-7, with D tentatively TRBD1 (6 bases). Germline V lookup: CDR1 SGHTA, CDR2 FQGNSA. The CDR3 loop spans 14 amino acids. V lost 2 bases, J lost 4 bases, and 12 bases lay in between. The variable domain in full, completed from reference TRBV7-2 and TRBJ2-7, reads GAGVSQSPSNKVTEKGKDVELRCDPISGHTALYWYRQSLGQGLEFLIYFQGNSAPDKSGLPSDRFSAERTGGSVSTLTIQRTQQEDSAVYLCASSLRRQDYEQYFGPGTRLTVT.

This rearrangement joins TRBV13 to TRBJ2-5; D unclear. V gave up 1 base and J gave up 2 bases, with 8 bases separating them. The CDR3 has 14 amino acids. Germline V lookup: CDR1 PRHDT, CDR2 FYEKMQ (reference sequence). CDR3 sequence: CASSLALEQETQYF. CDR3 nucleotides: TGTGCCAGCAGCTTAGCCCTTGAGCAAGAGACCCAGTACTTC.

The V and J genes are TRBV7-9 and TRBJ2-2; tentative D call: TRBD1 (8 bases). The CDR3 is 16 residues long. Germline V lookup: CDR1 SEHNR, CDR2 FQNEAQ (reference sequence). The V end was cut by 5 bases, the J end by 1 base, with 14 bases between. CDR3 residues: CASSPGGTGNTGELFF. The CDR3 nucleotides are TGTGCCAGCAGCCCCGGGGGGACAGGGAACACCGGGGAGCTGTTTTTT.

This chain's CDR3 is CASSEIRGRSAYEQYF. The CDR3 nucleotides read TGTGCCAGCAGCGAGATTAGGGGCAGATCGGCCTACGAGCAGTACTTC. The rearrangement joins TRBV11-2 to TRBJ2-7; D is perhaps TRBD1 (5 bases). CDR1 and CDR2 (germline): SGHAT, FQNNGV. CDR3 length equals 16 residues. Trimming stripped 5 bases from V and 2 bases from J, with 19 bases between.

The rearrangement joins TRBV19 to TRBJ2-1; no clear D. Germline CDR1 reads LNHDA; CDR2 reads SQIVND (reference sequence). V shed 9 bases and J shed 1 base, with 10 bases lying between them. This CDR3 has 13 amino acids. In nucleotides, the CDR3 is TGTGCCAGCCTGGCAGAATCCTACAATGAGCAGTTCTTC. Amino acid sequence: CASLAESYNEQFF. The whole variable domain, remainder taken from reference TRBV19 and TRBJ2-1, is DGGITQSPKYLFRKEGQNVTLSCEQNLNHDAMYWYRQDPGQGLRLIYYSQIVNDFQKGDIAEGYSVSREKKESFPLTVTSAQKNPTAFYLCASLAESYNEQFFGPGTRLTVL.

The chain uses TRBV27 and TRBJ1-1; tentative D call: TRBD1 (5 bases). CDR1 and CDR2 from the germline V gene are MNHEY and SMNVEV (reference sequence). The CDR3 has 15 residues. V was cut by 1 base and J by 4 bases, with 13 bases left in between. The CDR3 nucleotides are TGTGCCAGCAGTTTATTTTGGGGGACTGGCACTGAAGCTTTCTTT. Translating gives CASSLFWGTGTEAFF.

The chain combines TRBV7-3 with TRBJ1-3, with D uncertain. CDR1 is SGHTA and CDR2 is FQGTGA in the germline V gene. The CDR3 consists of 16 residues. Trimming took off 2 bases at V and 2 bases at J, with 13 bases between the two ends. Here the CDR3 reads CASSLHPGSAGNTIYF. CDR3 DNA sequence: TGTGCCAGCAGCTTACACCCGGGATCGGCTGGAAACACCATATATTTT.

This chain uses TRBV5-8 with TRBJ1-4; 8 bases map to TRBD1. The ends lost 0 bases at V and 6 bases at J; junction bases unmatched: 4. Germline V gene sequence: CDR1 SGHTS, CDR2 YDEGEE. CDR3 length: 15 residues. The CDR3 DNA is TGTGCCAGCAGCTTGGCCCACAGGGGGGATGAAAAACTGTTTTTT. It specifies CASSLAHRGDEKLFF.

To note about this clone: This may come from a read error, since a much larger clone is one base off. This chain joins TRBV2 and TRBJ1-1, with D possibly being TRBD1 (6 bases). The V end was cut by 7 bases, the J end by 1 base, with 10 bases between. Germline V gives CDR1 SNHLY, CDR2 FYNNEI. The CDR3 has 13 residues. CDR3 nucleotide sequence: TGTGCCAGCACCCTACAGGGGAACACTGAAGCTTTCTTT. Translated: CASTLQGNTEAFF.

This clone was seen a handful of times. The chain joins TRBV4-3 to TRBJ2-3; 10 nucleotides align to TRBD2. Germline-derived CDR1 and CDR2 are LGHNA and YSLEER. Trimming at V came to 0 bases and at J to 5 bases, leaving 8 bases not matched to a gene. The CDR3 has 17 residues. The CDR3 nucleotides are TGCGCCAGCAGCCAAGAAGGGGCAGCGGGGGGGCTAGATACGCAGTATTTT. Protein product: CASSQEGAAGGLDTQYF.